This TCR beta chain was found in a study of blood T cell repertoires in COVID-19. TCRdb's copy holds only in-frame clones and misses some; the assay was immunoSEQ multiplex PCR. This sample has roughly 150,000 clones; 80% to 90% occur once, and the top ten carry more than 5%. The sequencing sample was made of peripheral blood. The origin of this receptor is a woman aged 45-65 years with COVID-19, enrolled during active disease.

CDR3 region: CASSSSGGNYEQYF. In DNA, the CDR3 is TGTGCCAGTAGCAGCAGCGGGGGAAACTACGAGCAGTACTTC. The V call is TRBV19, the J call TRBJ2-7; TRBD2 matches 8 bases. Germline CDR1 and CDR2: LNHDA and SQIVND (reference sequence). CDR3 size: 14 residues. V lost 6 bases, J lost 3 bases, and 7 bases stayed unmatched.